The T cell receptor beta chain under discussion was sequenced for a study of shared T cell receptors in the human thymus. Method: immunoSEQ multiplex PCR; TCRdb's copy keeps in-frame clones and lacks some. The repertoire consists of hundreds of thousands of clones, with roughly 90% occurring once and the leading ten covering around 0.01%. The CDR3 consists of 13 residues. Trimming left V 3 bases short and J 2 bases short, with 8 bases between. Germline assignment: CDR1 SGHAT and CDR2 FQNNGV. This sample also appeared in a second study, on human thymus T cells. Per that paper: Each of the donors was a healthy Finnish infant who was undergoing open corrective cardiac surgery for congenital heart defects. Thymus specimens were resections from corrective heart surgery. As related research reported, thymic repertoires overlapped highly among unrelated individuals.

The TCR sequence derives from a boy under two years old with a congenital heart defect. The chain employs TRBV11-2 and TRBJ2-7; D not certain. The material sequenced was thymocytes. The DNA for the CDR3 is TGTGCCAGCAGCTTGGAGACTCCCTACGAGCAGTACTTC. Protein sequence: CASSLETPYEQYF.